Sequencing of this TCR beta chain was carried out in a study of HIV-infected children after antiretroviral therapy interruption. Trimming took off 3 bases at V and 2 bases at J, with 8 bases between the two ends. The CDR3 contains 13 residues. Germline CDR1 is SGHRS and CDR2 is YFSETQ. Unique molecular identifiers were included in an RNA-based 3' RACE TCR library. TCRdb reprocessed the 3' RACE reads via MiXCR and lists one record per CDR3 protein. In the table there are several thousand distinct CDR3 sequences, under 5% of which are singletons. Noted treatment: PENTA 11 planned treatment interruption arm or continuous ART arm. This clonotype is classed as large.

The material sequenced was CD45RO+ CD8+ T cells from PBMCs, pooled from several time points, taken from a donor given antiretroviral therapy, either interrupted or continuous. Subset noted: memory CD8+ CD45RO+ CD45RA- T cells. This TCR was recovered from a pool of human donors with HIV. J is TRBJ1-1 and V is TRBV5-1; possibly TRBD1 for D (6 bases). CDR3 coding DNA: TGCGCCAGCAGCTGGACAGATAACACTGAAGCTTTCTTT. Residues: CASSWTDNTEAFF. Full variable domain (outside the CDR3, taken from reference TRBV5-1 and TRBJ1-1): KAGVTQTPRYLIKTRGQQVTLSCSPISGHRSVSWYQQTPGQGLQFLFEYFSETQRNKGNFPGRFSGRQFSNSRSEMNVSTLELGDSALYLCASSWTDNTEAFFGQGTRLTVV.